What follows describes a single T cell receptor (beta chain). Between the trimmed V and J ends, which lost 2 bases and 5 bases, there was a span of 9 bases. Germline lookup yields CDR1 SEHNR and CDR2 FQNEAQ (reference sequence). The CDR3 spans 14 residues. The data were taken from a study of blood T cell repertoires in COVID-19. Across the whole study: From the United States, Italy and Spain came samples of acute and convalescent COVID-19. Nucleic acid was either cDNA or gDNA, and it came from T cells, B-cell-depleted T cells, or PBMCs.

Per the original methods: The assay estimated nucleated cells by amplifying reference gene primers. Generated by immunoSEQ multiplex PCR, the TCRdb table keeps only in-frame clones and is missing some. V and J calls and clone size are given by that table; D and trimming were obtained from the DNA. There are about 150,000 clones in the sample; 79% occur only once, and approximately 5.2% lies in the top ten. Seattle researchers signed up patients amid active infection and tracked them longitudinally. This chain links TRBV7-9 with TRBJ2-2; D is perhaps TRBD2 (6 bases). The sample was peripheral blood. The source of this sequence is a woman in her 70s with COVID-19, enrolled during active disease. The CDR3 nucleotides read TGTGCCAGCAGCTTAAGGGGAGGAACCGGGGAGCTGTTTTTT. It codes for CASSLRGGTGELFF. The full variable domain, with the rest looked up from reference TRBV7-9 and TRBJ2-2, is DTGVSQNPRHKITKRGQNVTFRCDPISEHNRLYWYRQTLGQGPEFLTYFQNEAQLEKSRLLSDRFSAERPKGSFSTLEIQRTEQGDSAMYLCASSLRGGTGELFFGEGSRLTVL.